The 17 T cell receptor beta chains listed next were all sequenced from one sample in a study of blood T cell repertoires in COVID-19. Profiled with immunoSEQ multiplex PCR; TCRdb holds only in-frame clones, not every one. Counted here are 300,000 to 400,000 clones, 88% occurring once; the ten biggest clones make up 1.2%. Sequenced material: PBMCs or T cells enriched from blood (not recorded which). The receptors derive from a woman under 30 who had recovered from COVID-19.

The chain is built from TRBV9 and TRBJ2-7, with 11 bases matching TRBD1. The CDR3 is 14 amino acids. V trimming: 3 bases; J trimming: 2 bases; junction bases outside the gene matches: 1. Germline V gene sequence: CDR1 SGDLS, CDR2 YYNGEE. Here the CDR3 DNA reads TGTGCCAGCAGCGAGGGACAGGGGGCCTACGAGCAGTACTTC. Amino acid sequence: CASSEGQGAYEQYF.

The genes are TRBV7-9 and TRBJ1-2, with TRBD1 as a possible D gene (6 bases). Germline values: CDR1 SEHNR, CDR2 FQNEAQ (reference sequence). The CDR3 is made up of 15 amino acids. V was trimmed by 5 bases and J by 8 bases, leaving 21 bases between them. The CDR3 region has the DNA TGTGCCAGCAGCCCAGGGGTGGCCGCACCCTACGGCTACACCTTC. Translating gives CASSPGVAAPYGYTF.

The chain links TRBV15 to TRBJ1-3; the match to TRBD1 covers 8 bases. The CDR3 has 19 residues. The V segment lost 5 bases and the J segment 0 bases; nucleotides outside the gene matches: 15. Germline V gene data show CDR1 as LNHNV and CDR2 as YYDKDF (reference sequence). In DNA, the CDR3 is TGTGCCACCAGCTCCTCCGAAGGGGACAGGTTCTTCTCTGGAAACACCATATATTTT. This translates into CATSSSEGDRFFSGNTIYF.

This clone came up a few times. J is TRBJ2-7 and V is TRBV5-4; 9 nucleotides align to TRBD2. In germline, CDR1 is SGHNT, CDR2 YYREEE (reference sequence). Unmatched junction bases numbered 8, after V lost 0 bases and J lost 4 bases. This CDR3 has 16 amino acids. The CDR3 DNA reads TGTGCCAGCAGCTTGGGGATTAGCGGGGGTTTTTACGAGCAGTACTTC. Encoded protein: CASSLGISGGFYEQYF. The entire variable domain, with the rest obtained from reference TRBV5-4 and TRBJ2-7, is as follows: ETGVTQSPTHLIKTRGQQVTLRCSSQSGHNTVSWYQQALGQGPQFIFQYYREEENGRGNFPPRFSGLQFPNYSSELNVNALELDDSALYLCASSLGISGGFYEQYFGPGTRLTVT.

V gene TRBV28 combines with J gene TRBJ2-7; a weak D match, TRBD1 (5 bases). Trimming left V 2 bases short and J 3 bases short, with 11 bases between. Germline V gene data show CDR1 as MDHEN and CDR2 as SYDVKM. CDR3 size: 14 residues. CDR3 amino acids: CASSLQGLGYEQYF. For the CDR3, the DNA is TGTGCCAGCAGTTTACAGGGATTGGGCTACGAGCAGTACTTC.

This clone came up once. In DNA, the CDR3 is TGTGCCACCAGCAAAAAGGACAGGCCGAACACCGGGGAGCTGTTTTTT. It translates to CATSKKDRPNTGELFF. V gene TRBV15 combines with J gene TRBJ2-2, with 7 bases identical to TRBD1. Unmatched junction bases numbered 5, after V lost 4 bases and J lost 0 bases. The CDR3 is 16 residues long. The germline V gene encodes CDR1 LNHNV and CDR2 YYDKDF (reference sequence).

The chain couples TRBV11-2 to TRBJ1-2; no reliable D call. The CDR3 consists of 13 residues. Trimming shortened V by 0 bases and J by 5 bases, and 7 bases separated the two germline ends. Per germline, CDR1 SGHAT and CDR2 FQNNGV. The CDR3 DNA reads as TGTGCCAGCAGCTTAGACGAGTCTTATGGCTACACCTTC. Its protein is CASSLDESYGYTF.

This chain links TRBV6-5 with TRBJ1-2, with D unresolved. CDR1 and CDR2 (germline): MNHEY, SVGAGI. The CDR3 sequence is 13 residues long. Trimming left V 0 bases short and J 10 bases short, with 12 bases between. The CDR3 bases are TGTGCCAGCAGTTACTCCCCTTCGACATCCTACACCTTC. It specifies CASSYSPSTSYTF.

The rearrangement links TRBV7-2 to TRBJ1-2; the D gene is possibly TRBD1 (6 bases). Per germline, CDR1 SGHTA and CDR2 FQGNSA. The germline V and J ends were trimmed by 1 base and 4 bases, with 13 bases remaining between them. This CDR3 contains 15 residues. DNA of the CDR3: TGTGCCAGCAGCTTAGGGGGGCAGGGGAGCTATGGCTACACCTTC. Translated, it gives CASSLGGQGSYGYTF.

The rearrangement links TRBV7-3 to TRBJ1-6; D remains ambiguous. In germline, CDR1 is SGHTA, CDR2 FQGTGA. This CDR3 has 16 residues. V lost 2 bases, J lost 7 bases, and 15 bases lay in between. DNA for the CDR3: TGTGCCAGCAGCTTATTCGGCGGGAACCTGAATTCACCCCTCCACTTT. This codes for CASSLFGGNLNSPLHF. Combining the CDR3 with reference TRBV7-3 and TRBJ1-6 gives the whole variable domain GAGVSQTPSNKVTEKGKYVELRCDPISGHTALYWYRQSLGQGPEFLIYFQGTGAADDSGLPNDRFFAVRPEGSVSTLKIQRTERGDSAVYLCASSLFGGNLNSPLHFGNGTRLTVT.

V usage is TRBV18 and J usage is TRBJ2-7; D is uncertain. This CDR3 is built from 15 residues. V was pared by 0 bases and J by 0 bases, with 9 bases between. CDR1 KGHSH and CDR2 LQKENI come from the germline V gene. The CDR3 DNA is TGTGCCAGCTCACCACCGACGGCTAGCTCCTACGAGCAGTACTTC. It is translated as CASSPPTASSYEQYF.

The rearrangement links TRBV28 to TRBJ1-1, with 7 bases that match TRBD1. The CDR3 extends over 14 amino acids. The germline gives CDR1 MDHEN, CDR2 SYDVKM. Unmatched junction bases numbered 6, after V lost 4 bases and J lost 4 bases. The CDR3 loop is CASSSHRGATEAFF. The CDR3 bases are TGTGCCAGCAGTTCTCACAGGGGAGCCACTGAAGCTTTCTTT. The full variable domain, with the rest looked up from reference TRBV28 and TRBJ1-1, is DVKVTQSSRYLVKRTGEKVFLECVQDMDHENMFWYRQDPGLGLRLIYFSYDVKMKEKGDIPEGYSVSREKKERFSLILESASTNQTSMYLCASSSHRGATEAFFGQGTRLTVV.

The CDR3 protein is CSVEPAGAKQYF. CDR3 bases: TGCAGCGTTGAACCGGCAGGGGCCAAGCAGTACTTC. The J gene is TRBJ2-7, the V gene TRBV29-1; maybe TRBD1 (6 bases). V was pared by 2 bases and J by 8 bases, with 13 bases between. Per germline, CDR1 SQVTM and CDR2 ANQGSEA. CDR3 size: 12 residues.

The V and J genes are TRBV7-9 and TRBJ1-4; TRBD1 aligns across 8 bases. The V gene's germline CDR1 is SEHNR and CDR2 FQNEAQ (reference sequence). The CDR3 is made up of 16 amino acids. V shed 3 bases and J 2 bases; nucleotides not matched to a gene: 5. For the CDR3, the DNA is TGTGCCAGCAGCTTTACGACAGGGGTTACTAATGAAAAACTGTTTTTT. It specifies CASSFTTGVTNEKLFF.

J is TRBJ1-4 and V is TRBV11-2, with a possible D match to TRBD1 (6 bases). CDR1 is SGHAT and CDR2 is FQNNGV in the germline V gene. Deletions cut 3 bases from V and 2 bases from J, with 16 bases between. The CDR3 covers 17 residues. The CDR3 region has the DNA TGTGCCAGCAGCTTGGGTTGGGGTAGGGGGACTAATGAAAAACTGTTTTTT. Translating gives CASSLGWGRGTNEKLFF.

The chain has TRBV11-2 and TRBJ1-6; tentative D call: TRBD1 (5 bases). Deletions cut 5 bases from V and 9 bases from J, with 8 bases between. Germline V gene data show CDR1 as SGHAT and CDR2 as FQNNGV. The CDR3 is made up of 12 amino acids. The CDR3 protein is CASSRGASPLHF. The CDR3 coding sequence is TGTGCCAGCAGCCGTGGGGCTTCACCCCTCCACTTT.

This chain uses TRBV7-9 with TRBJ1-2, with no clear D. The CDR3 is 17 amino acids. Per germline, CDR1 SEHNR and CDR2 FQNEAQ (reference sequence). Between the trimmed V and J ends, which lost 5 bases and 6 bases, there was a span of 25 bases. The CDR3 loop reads CASSPPDGMAGLHGYTF. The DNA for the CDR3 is TGTGCCAGCAGCCCCCCTGATGGAATGGCAGGCTTGCATGGCTACACCTTC.